This T cell receptor (beta chain) was recovered during a study of T cell responses to AZD1222 COVID-19 vaccine. General study results and limits: The donor cohort was predominantly white British with a female majority, and clonal diversity may have been underestimated. Baseline seropositivity characterized only a handful of AZD1222 recipients. Only after the peak T cell response were repertoires sampled.

Produced via immunoSEQ multiplex PCR; TCRdb's table is partial and in-frame only. The table includes under 130,000 clones, roughly 89% detected once. Germline V lookup: CDR1 LGHNT, CDR2 FRNRAP. Trimming left V 2 bases short and J 3 bases short, with 7 bases between. The CDR3 covers 13 residues. Regarding this clone: The antigen is unknown.

The sequence derives from an adult in good health. The sequencing here drew on peripheral blood, taken on day 0 of AZD1222 vaccination. The chain carries TRBV12-5 and TRBJ1-1; possibly TRBD1 for D (6 bases). Here the CDR3 DNA reads TGTGCTAGTGGTTTGTACAGGGACACTGAAGCTTTCTTT. Amino acids: CASGLYRDTEAFF.